This paragraph covers one TCR beta chain sequence. Its antigen is still unknown. No quality values exist for individual bases; no much larger clone is one base distant. The entry originates in a study of neoadjuvant nivolumab and ipilimumab in lung cancer (dated by TCRdb to 2019 to 2021). A note on the overall study: Nivolumab was administered intravenously at 3 mg/kg on days 1, 15 and 29, and in the combination arm ipilimumab 1 mg/kg was added on day 1 only. For each study arm, the primary endpoint of the trial was the rate of major pathologic response (MPR) in the intention-to-treat population. The trial treated fewer than 45 patients with operable NSCLC: some 23 were randomized to nivolumab monotherapy and some 21 to nivolumab plus ipilimumab. TCR repertoires were compared between pretherapy (baseline) peripheral blood and tumors resected at surgery after neoadjuvant immune checkpoint blockade. Matched pretherapy and resected tumor pairs were analyzed from seven patients, of whom four had been treated with nivolumab and three with nivolumab plus ipilimumab.

Receptor amplification or capture employed the immunoSEQ multiplex PCR assay. As for how the authors treated the data: Repertoires were summarized in terms of richness and clonality, and significantly expanded and contracted clones between pre- and post-therapy samples were identified. TCRdb carries this immuneACCESS record with in-frame sequences only. Its versions omit some clonotypes, under half of them owing to an unresolved V gene in the studies checked, with the rest unexplained. The D gene and trimming were derived from the DNA, and the V and J assignments and clone size from that table. The sample table contains 18,000 or so clones; only one count was recorded for roughly 79% of them. The top ten constitute 7.5% to 9% of the sample. Findings and caveats that apply to the study as a whole: A positive correlation was observed between pretherapy blood TCR richness and richness in tumors resected after neoadjuvant therapy (Spearman R ~ 0.85). TCR richness and clonality were greater in resected tumors than in tumor-adjacent uninvolved lung, and increases were seen in more dual-therapy-treated tumors. No significant correlation was found between TCR clonality and pathologic tumor regression, and only a single major-pathologic-response sample was available for the analysis of TCR clonality versus pathologic tumor regression. A small number of samples underwent TCR sequencing. Tumor T-cell richness and clonality rose from pretherapy to surgery in three of three dual-therapy tumors but in only two of four nivolumab-treated tumors.

The time point label for this specimen denotes: at surgical resection after neoadjuvant nivolumab +/- ipilimumab. Samples were obtained from the phase 2 randomized NEOSTAR trial, in which neoadjuvant nivolumab or nivolumab plus ipilimumab followed by surgery was tested in operable NSCLC. V and J lose 4 bases and 9 bases, and a span of 11 bases separates them. Looking up the germline V gene yields CDR1 SGHDT and CDR2 YYEEEE. Measured from the cysteine to the phenylalanine, the CDR3 is 12 residues long. Solely the CDR3 DNA is kept, with 36 bases framed from the first base. This clonotype was sampled from an adult with non-small cell lung cancer. The material was tumor tissue, obtained after neoadjuvant nivolumab, alone or with ipilimumab, at or shortly before surgery. The chain uses TRBV5-6 and TRBJ1-5; the D gene cannot be named for sure. The CDR3 protein is CASSRVRGPQHF. The DNA is TGTGCCAGCAGCCGTGTTCGGGGGCCCCAGCATTTT.